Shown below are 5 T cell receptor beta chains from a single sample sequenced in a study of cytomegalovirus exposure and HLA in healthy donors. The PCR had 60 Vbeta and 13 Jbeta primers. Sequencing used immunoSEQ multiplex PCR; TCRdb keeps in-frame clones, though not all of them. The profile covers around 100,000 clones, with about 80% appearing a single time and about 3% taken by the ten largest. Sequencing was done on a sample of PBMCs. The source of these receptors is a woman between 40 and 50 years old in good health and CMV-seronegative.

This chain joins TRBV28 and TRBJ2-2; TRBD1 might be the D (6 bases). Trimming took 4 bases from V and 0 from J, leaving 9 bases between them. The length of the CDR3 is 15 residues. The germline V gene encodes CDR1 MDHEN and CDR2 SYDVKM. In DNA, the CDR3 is TGTGCCAGCAGTTGGACAGCGGCGAACACCGGGGAGCTGTTTTTT. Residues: CASSWTAANTGELFF.

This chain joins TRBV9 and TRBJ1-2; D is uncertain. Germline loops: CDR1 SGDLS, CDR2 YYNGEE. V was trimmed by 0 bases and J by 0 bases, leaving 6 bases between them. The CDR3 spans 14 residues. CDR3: CASSVEGANYGYTF. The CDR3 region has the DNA TGTGCCAGCAGCGTAGAGGGAGCTAACTATGGCTACACCTTC.

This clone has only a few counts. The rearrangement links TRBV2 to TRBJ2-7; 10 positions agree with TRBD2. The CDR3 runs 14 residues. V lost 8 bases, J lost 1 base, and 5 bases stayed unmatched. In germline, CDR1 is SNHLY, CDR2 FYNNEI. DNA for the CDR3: TGTGCCAGCCAGGGACTAGCGAGTTCCTACGAGCAGTACTTC. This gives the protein CASQGLASSYEQYF.

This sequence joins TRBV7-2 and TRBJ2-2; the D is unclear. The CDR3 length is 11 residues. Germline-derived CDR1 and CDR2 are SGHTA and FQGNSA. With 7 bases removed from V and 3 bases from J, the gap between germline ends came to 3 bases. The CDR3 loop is CASTYTGELFF. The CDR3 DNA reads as TGTGCCAGCACCTACACCGGGGAGCTGTTTTTT.

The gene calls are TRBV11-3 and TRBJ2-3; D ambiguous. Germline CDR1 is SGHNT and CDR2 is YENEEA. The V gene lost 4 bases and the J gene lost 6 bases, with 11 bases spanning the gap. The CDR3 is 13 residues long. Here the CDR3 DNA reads TGTGCCAGCAGCTCCGCCGCCGGGGATACGCAGTATTTT. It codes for CASSSAAGDTQYF.